These 9 T cell receptor beta chains originate from one sample sequenced in a study of T cells in Graves' hyperthyroidism and ophthalmopathy. Amplified TCR beta CDR3 regions derived from RNA transcripts. When the TCR CDR3 underwent first-round RT-PCR, the HTBI primer set was used. TCRdb reprocessed the multiplex PCR reads with MiXCR, giving one entry per CDR3 protein. This sample has about 360,000 distinct CDR3 sequences, with around an eighth found just once. Sequenced material: blood. The receptors shown here come from a man younger than 40 with Graves' hyperthyroidism that later progressed to Graves' ophthalmopathy.

This clonotype was counted only a few times. The rearrangement uses TRBV5-1 and TRBJ2-1; TRBD2 aligns across 14 bases. The trim removed 3 bases at V and 0 bases at J, leaving 5 bases unmatched. CDR1 is SGHRS, CDR2 YFSETQ, per germline. The CDR3 contains 18 residues. The CDR3 spells CASSSGLAGALSYNEQFF. The CDR3 nucleotides read TGCGCCAGCAGCTCGGGACTAGCGGGGGCACTCTCCTACAATGAGCAGTTCTTC.

This clonotype was found a few times. The chain carries TRBV28 and TRBJ1-2; 10 bases are shared with TRBD1. Germline V lookup: CDR1 MDHEN, CDR2 SYDVKM. The trim removed 7 bases at V and 7 bases at J, leaving 12 bases unmatched. The length of the CDR3 is 15 residues. The CDR3 nucleotides read TGTGCCAGCAATCCGTCTGGACAGGGGGTCGGTGGCTACACCTTC. As protein: CASNPSGQGVGGYTF.

The chain is built from TRBV6-1 and TRBJ2-3, with a possible D match to TRBD2 (6 bases). The CDR3 is 15 amino acids. V shed 6 bases and J shed 3 bases, with 16 bases lying between them. Germline lookup yields CDR1 MNHNS and CDR2 SASEGT. CDR3: CASSWRAGWTDTQYF. The CDR3 DNA reads as TGTGCCAGCAGCTGGAGGGCGGGGTGGACAGATACGCAGTATTTT.

A remark on this clonotype: This likely comes from a read error, as the CDR3 has no conserved phenylalanine or tryptophan at its end. The genes are TRBV9 and TRBJ2-3; D is tentatively TRBD1 or TRBD2 (5 bases each). Germline CDR1 reads SGDLS; CDR2 reads YYNGEE. This CDR3 region has 14 residues. V lost 2 bases to trimming and J lost 3 bases, with 10 bases between them. The CDR3 is CASSVVGTTDTQYL. The CDR3 DNA reads TGTGCCAGCAGCGTCGTGGGGACGACAGATACGCAGTATCTT.

This clonotype was counted at least ten times. The chain carries TRBV12-3 or TRBV12-4 and TRBJ2-2, with 10 bases matching TRBD2. Trimming at V came to 6 bases and at J to 7 bases, leaving 11 bases not matched to a gene. CDR3 length: 16 residues. CDR3 coding DNA: TGTGCCAGCAGGCCTACTAGCGGGGCATCTTACGGGGAGCTGTTTTTT. Amino acids: CASRPTSGASYGELFF.

The V and J genes are TRBV7-9 and TRBJ1-6; 9 bases agree with TRBD1. The trim removed 2 bases at V and 6 bases at J, leaving 2 bases unmatched. Germline V lookup: CDR1 SEHNR, CDR2 FQNEAQ (reference sequence). The CDR3 is made up of 15 amino acids. The CDR3 DNA reads TGTGCCAGCAGCTTATTGACAGGGGGTAATTCACCCCTCCACTTT. This sequence encodes CASSLLTGGNSPLHF.

The sample holds many counts of this clonotype. The chain uses TRBV20-1 and TRBJ1-6, with 11 bases lining up with TRBD1. Germline CDR1 reads DFQATT; CDR2 reads SNEGSKA (reference sequence). V dropped 2 bases and J dropped 9; count of bases not matched to a gene: 9. The CDR3 extends over 16 amino acids. This chain's CDR3 is CSARPGQGVSSSPLHF. CDR3 nucleotide sequence: TGCAGTGCTAGACCGGGACAGGGGGTTAGTAGTTCACCCCTCCACTTT.

This clonotype was observed at least ten times. For the CDR3, the DNA is TGTGCCAGCAGCCAAGGGTACGGAAAACTGTTTTTT. Amino acid sequence: CASSQGYGKLFF. The rearrangement joins TRBV3-1 to TRBJ1-4; D not certain. The V and J ends lost 1 base and 10 bases respectively, with 7 bases between them. This CDR3 has 12 amino acids. Germline CDR1 is LGHDT and CDR2 is YNNKEL (reference sequence).

This clonotype was picked up many times. This chain links TRBV5-1 with TRBJ2-7, with 7 nucleotides matching TRBD1. This CDR3 has 15 amino acids. Germline values: CDR1 SGHRS, CDR2 YFSETQ. Germline trimming cut 0 bases from V and 1 base from J; bases unmatched to any gene: 4. The CDR3 is CASSLAQGISYEQYF. The CDR3, as DNA: TGCGCCAGCAGCTTGGCACAGGGGATTTCCTACGAGCAGTACTTC.